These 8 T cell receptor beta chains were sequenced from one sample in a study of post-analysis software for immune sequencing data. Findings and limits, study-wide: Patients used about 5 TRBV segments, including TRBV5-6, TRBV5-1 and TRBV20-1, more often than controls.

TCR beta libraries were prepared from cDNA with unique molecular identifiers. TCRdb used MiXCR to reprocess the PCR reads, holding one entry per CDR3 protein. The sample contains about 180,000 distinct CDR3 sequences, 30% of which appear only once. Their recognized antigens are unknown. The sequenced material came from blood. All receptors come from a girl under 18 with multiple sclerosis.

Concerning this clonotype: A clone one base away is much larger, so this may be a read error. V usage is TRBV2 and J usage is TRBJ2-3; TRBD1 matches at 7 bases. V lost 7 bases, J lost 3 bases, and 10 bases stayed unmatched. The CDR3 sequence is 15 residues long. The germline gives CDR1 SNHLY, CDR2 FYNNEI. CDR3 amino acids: CASNARGSATDTQYF. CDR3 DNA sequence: TGTGCCAGCAACGCCAGGGGGTCAGCGACAGATACGCAGTATTTT.

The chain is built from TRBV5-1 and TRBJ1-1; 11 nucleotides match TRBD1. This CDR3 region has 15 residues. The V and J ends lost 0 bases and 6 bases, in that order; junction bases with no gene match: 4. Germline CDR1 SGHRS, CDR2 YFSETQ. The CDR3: CASSLAGQGAAEAFF. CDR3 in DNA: TGCGCCAGCAGCTTGGCCGGACAGGGGGCCGCTGAAGCTTTCTTT.

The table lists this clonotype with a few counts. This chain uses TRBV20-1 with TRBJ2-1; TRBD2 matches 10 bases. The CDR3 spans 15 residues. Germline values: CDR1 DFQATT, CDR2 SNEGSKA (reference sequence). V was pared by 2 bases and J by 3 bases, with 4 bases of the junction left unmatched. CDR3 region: CSARQLAGLYNEQFF. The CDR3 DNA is TGCAGTGCTAGACAACTAGCGGGGCTCTACAATGAGCAGTTCTTC.

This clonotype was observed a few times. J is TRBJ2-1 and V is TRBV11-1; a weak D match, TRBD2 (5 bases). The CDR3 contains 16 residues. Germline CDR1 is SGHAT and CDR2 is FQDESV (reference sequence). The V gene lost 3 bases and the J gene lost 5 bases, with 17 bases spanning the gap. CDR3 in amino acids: CASSFLRGSVDNEQFF. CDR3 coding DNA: TGTGCCAGCAGCTTTCTCCGGGGATCCGTCGACAATGAGCAGTTCTTC.

CDR3 DNA: TGTGCCAGCAGCCCTAGGGAAGCGAGTAGCACAGATACGCAGTATTTT. Translation: CASSPREASSTDTQYF. The gene calls are TRBV3-1 and TRBJ2-3, with D hard to call. The germline V gene has CDR1 LGHDT and CDR2 YNNKEL (reference sequence). V lost 4 bases, J lost 0 bases, and 14 bases lay in between. The CDR3 sequence is 16 residues long.

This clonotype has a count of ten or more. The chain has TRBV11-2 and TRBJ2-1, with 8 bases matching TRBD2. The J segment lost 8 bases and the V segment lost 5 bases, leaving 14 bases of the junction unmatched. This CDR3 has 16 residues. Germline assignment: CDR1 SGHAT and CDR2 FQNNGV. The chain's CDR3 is CASSRRLAKVNDEQFF. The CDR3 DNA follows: TGTGCCAGCAGCCGCCGACTAGCGAAGGTTAATGATGAGCAGTTCTTC.

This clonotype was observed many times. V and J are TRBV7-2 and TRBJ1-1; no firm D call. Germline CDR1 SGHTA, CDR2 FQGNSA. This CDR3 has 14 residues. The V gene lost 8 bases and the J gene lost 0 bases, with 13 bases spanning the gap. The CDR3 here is CASLLTGLNTEAFF. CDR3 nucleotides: TGTGCCAGCCTCTTAACGGGGTTGAACACTGAAGCTTTCTTT.

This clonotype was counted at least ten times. CDR3 DNA sequence: TGTGCCAGCAGACCTTCCCAGGGGGACTTAAAGAGGGCCTATGGCTACACCTTC. This sequence encodes CASRPSQGDLKRAYGYTF. The V gene is TRBV6-1, the J gene TRBJ1-2, with 7 bases that match TRBD1. The CDR3 is 18 amino acids. CDR1 and CDR2 from the germline V gene are MNHNS and SASEGT. The junction had 20 bases not matched to a gene; V was cut back by 6 bases and J by 4 bases.